One and the same sample provided the 10 T cell receptor beta chains below, sequenced in a study of blood T cell repertoires in COVID-19. TCRdb's copy holds only in-frame clones and misses some; the assay was immunoSEQ multiplex PCR. Among about 250,000 clones listed, approximately 85% were seen once. Sequencing input: peripheral blood. The receptors stem from a man in his forties or fifties with active or convalescent COVID-19.

The genes are TRBV27 and TRBJ2-2, with TRBD2 matching over 13 bases. Looked up from germline, CDR1 is MNHEY and CDR2 is SMNVEV (reference sequence). Trimming took 6 bases from V and 6 from J; bases not matched to a gene: 1. The CDR3 is 14 amino acids. The CDR3, as DNA: TGTGCCAGCAGCACTAGCGGGAGGGCCGGGGAGCTGTTTTTT. Its protein is CASSTSGRAGELFF.

The V gene is TRBV5-1, the J gene TRBJ2-3, with a weak D call TRBD2 (6 bases). This CDR3 is 15 amino acids long. V lost 3 bases and J lost 0, with 11 bases in between. Germline assignment: CDR1 SGHRS and CDR2 YFSETQ. The CDR3 bases are TGCGCCAGCAGCTCCGAAGGGACTAGCACAGATACGCAGTATTTT. Translated, it gives CASSSEGTSTDTQYF.

The CDR3 loop is CASSDDRGGTWSNQPQHF. The CDR3 DNA reads TGTGCCAGCAGTGACGACAGGGGAGGCACTTGGAGCAATCAGCCCCAGCATTTT. The rearrangement links TRBV5-8 to TRBJ1-5; 8 bases map to TRBD1. Germline V gives CDR1 SGHTS, CDR2 YDEGEE. Trimming removed 5 bases from V and 1 base from J; junction bases left unmatched: 14. CDR3 length equals 18 residues.

A word on this clone: One end of the junction fails to match germline, which may point to a read error. The chain couples TRBV25-1 to TRBJ2-1; D uncertain. The germline CDR1 and CDR2 sequences are MGHDK and SYGVNS. This CDR3 spans 11 amino acids. CDR3 sequence (DNA): TGTGCCAGCAGTGAATCCAGCGCCAGCATCTTC. It encodes CASSESSASIF.

This clone occurred a few times. J is TRBJ2-7 and V is TRBV18; no definite D call. V was shortened by 0 bases and J by 6 bases, with 6 bases between the two germline ends. The germline CDR1 and CDR2 sequences are KGHSH and LQKENI. There are 12 residues in the CDR3. The CDR3 region is CASSPPTGEQYF. The CDR3 coding sequence is TGTGCCAGCTCACCACCGACGGGCGAGCAGTACTTC.

This chain links TRBV28 with TRBJ2-7, with TRBD1 identical over 8 bases. From germline, CDR1 is MDHEN and CDR2 SYDVKM. Losses at the gene ends were 7 bases for V and 0 bases for J; bases not matched to a gene: 8. This CDR3 region has 15 residues. CDR3: CASTPRDRSSYEQYF. In nucleotides, the CDR3 is TGTGCCAGCACCCCGCGGGACAGGAGCTCCTACGAGCAGTACTTC. Filled out from reference TRBV28 and TRBJ2-7, the complete variable domain reads DVKVTQSSRYLVKRTGEKVFLECVQDMDHENMFWYRQDPGLGLRLIYFSYDVKMKEKGDIPEGYSVSREKKERFSLILESASTNQTSMYLCASTPRDRSSYEQYFGPGTRLTVT.

The chain has TRBV6-2 or TRBV6-3 and TRBJ2-5; TRBD1 might be the D (5 bases). Trimming left V 4 bases short and J 2 bases short, with 11 bases between. The CDR3 has 14 residues. Germline lookup yields CDR1 MNHEY and CDR2 SVGEGT. The CDR3, as DNA: TGTGCCAGCAGTTCTACGACAGCACAAGAGACCCAGTACTTC. It codes for CASSSTTAQETQYF.

With regard to this clone: Other DNA sequences in the same sample also yield this CDR3. The CDR3 loop is CASSYRGHTEAFF. The CDR3 nucleotides are TGTGCCAGCAGTTACAGGGGTCACACTGAAGCTTTCTTT. This chain uses TRBV6-5 with TRBJ1-1; TRBD1 is a possible D gene (5 bases). Between the trimmed V and J ends, which lost 2 bases and 3 bases, there was a span of 7 bases. This CDR3 comprises 13 residues. Germline CDR1 and CDR2: MNHEY and SVGAGI.

CDR3 DNA: TGCGCCAGCAGCTTGATCGGGGGTAATTCGAACACTGAAGCTTTCTTT. Protein sequence: CASSLIGGNSNTEAFF. This chain joins TRBV5-1 and TRBJ1-1; a possible D gene is TRBD1 (5 bases). Looked up from germline, CDR1 is SGHRS and CDR2 is YFSETQ. There are 16 residues in the CDR3. Deletions cut 1 base from V and 1 base from J, with 14 bases between.

V and J are TRBV3-1 (or the pseudogene TRBV3-2) and TRBJ2-2, with a weak D call TRBD2 (6 bases). The CDR3 is 19 residues long. V lost 1 base and J lost 3, with 21 bases in between. Looked up from germline, CDR1 is LGHDT and CDR2 is YNNKEL (reference sequence). CDR3 coding DNA: TGTGCCAGCAGCCAAGGATTATTAGCGGCGCCAATATACACCGGGGAGCTGTTTTTT. Translation: CASSQGLLAAPIYTGELFF.